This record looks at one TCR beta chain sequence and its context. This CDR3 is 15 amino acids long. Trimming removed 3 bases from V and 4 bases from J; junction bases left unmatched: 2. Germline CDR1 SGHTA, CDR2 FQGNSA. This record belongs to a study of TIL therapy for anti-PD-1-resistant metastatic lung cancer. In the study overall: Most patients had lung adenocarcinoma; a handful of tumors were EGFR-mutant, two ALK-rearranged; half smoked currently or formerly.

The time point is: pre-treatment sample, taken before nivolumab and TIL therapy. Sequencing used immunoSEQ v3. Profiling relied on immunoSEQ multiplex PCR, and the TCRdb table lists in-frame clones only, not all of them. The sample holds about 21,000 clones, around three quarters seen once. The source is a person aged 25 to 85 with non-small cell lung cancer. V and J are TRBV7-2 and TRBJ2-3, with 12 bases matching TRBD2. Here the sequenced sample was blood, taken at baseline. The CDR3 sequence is CASSLGTSGSDTQYF. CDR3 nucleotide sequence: TGTGCCAGCAGCTTGGGGACTAGCGGGTCAGATACGCAGTATTTT.